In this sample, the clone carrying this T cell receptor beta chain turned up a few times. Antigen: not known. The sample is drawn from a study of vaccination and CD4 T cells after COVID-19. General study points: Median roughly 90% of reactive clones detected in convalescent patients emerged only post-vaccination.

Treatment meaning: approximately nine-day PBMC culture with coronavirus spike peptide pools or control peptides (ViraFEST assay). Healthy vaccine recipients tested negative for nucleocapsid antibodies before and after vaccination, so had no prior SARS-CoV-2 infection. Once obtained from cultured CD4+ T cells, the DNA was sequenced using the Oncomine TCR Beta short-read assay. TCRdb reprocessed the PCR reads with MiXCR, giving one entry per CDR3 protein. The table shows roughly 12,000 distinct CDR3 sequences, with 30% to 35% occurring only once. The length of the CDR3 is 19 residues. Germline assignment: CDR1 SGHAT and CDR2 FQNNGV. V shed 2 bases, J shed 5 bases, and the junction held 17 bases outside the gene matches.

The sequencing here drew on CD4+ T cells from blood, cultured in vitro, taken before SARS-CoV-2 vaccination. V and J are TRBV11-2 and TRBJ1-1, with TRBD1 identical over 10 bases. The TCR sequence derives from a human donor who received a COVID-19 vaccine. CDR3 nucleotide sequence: TGTGCCAGCAGCTTATATATCCAGCGGGACAGGGGACTACGGACTGAAGCTTTCTTT. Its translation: CASSLYIQRDRGLRTEAFF.